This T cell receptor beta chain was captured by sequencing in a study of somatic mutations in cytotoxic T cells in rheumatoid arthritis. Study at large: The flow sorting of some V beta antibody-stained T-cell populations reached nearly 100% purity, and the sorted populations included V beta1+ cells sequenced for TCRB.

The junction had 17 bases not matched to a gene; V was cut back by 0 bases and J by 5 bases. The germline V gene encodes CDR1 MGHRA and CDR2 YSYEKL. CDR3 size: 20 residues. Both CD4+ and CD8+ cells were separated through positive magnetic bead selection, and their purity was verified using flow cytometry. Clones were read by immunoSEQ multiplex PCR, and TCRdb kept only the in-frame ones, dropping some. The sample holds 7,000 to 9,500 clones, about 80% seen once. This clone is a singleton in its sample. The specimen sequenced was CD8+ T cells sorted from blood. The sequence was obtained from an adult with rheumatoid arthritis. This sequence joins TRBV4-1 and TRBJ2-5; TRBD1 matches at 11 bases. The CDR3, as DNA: TGCGCCAGCAGCCAAGATTACTTTTTGGGGGGACAGGGGGTTGAGGAGACCCAGTACTTC. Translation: CASSQDYFLGGQGVEETQYF.